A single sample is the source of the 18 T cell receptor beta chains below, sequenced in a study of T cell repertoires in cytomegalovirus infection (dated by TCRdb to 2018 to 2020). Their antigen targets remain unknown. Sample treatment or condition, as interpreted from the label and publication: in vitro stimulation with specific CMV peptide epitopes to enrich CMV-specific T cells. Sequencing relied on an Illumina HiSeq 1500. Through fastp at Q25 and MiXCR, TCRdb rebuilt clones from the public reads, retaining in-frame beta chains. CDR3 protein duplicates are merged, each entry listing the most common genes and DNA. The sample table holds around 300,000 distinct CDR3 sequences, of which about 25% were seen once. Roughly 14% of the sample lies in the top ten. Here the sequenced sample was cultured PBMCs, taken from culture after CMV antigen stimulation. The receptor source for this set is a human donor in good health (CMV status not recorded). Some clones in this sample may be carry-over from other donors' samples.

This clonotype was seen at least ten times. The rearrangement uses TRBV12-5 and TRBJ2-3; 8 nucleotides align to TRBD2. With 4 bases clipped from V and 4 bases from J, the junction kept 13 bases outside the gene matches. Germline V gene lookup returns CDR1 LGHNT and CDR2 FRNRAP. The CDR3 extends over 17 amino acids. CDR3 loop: CASGSRLAGAQPDTQYF. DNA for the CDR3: TGTGCTAGTGGTTCCCGCCTAGCGGGCGCCCAGCCAGATACGCAGTATTTT.

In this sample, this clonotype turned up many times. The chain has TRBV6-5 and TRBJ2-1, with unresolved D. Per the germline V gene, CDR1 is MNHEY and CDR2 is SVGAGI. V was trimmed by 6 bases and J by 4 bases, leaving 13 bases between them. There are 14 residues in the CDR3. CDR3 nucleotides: TGTGCCAGCAGAAGGGTACAAGAGTACAATGAGCAGTTCTTC. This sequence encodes CASRRVQEYNEQFF.

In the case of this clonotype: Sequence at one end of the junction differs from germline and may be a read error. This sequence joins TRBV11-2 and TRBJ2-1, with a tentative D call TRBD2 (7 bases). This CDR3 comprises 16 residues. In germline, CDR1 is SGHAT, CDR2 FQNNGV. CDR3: CASSLAFLQRDKEQFF. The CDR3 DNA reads TGTGCCAGCAGCTTAGCGTTTTTACAGCGGGACAAAGAGCAGTTCTTC.

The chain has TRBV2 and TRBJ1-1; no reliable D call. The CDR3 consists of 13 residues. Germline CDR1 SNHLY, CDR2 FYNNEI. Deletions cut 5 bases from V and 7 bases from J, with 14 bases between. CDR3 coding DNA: TGTGCCAGCAGTCAAAAACCGGGATTTGAAGCTTTCTTT. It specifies CASSQKPGFEAFF.

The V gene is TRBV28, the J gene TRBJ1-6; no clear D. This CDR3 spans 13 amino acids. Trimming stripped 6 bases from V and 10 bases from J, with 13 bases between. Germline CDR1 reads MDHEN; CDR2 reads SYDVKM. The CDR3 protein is CASRWIGGSPLHF. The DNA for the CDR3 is TGTGCCAGCAGGTGGATCGGAGGGTCACCCCTCCACTTT.

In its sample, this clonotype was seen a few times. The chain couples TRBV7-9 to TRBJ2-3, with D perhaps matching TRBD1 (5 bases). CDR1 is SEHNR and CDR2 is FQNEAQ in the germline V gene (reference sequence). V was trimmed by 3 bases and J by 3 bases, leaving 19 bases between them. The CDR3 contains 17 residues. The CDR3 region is CASSFSGWAGTTDTQYF. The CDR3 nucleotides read TGTGCCAGCAGCTTTTCAGGGTGGGCAGGAACTACAGATACGCAGTATTTT.

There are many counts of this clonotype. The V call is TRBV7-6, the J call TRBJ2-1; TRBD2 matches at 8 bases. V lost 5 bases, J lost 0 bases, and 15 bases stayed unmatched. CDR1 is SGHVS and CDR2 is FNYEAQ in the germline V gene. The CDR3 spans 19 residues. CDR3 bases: TGTGCCAGCAGCCCGACTACGGCGGGAGGCCACAGCTCCTACAATGAGCAGTTCTTC. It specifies CASSPTTAGGHSSYNEQFF. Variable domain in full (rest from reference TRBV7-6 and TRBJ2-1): GAGVSQSPRYKVTKRGQDVALRCDPISGHVSLYWYRQALGQGPEFLTYFNYEAQQDKSGLPNDRFSAERPEGSISTLTIQRTEQRDSAMYRCASSPTTAGGHSSYNEQFFGPGTRLTVL.

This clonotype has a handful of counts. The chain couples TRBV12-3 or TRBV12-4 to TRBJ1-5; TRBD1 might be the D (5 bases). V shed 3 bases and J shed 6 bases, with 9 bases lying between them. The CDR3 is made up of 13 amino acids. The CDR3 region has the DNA TGTGCCAGCAGTTTGAGGGGTTTTCAGCCCCAGCATTTT. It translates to CASSLRGFQPQHF.

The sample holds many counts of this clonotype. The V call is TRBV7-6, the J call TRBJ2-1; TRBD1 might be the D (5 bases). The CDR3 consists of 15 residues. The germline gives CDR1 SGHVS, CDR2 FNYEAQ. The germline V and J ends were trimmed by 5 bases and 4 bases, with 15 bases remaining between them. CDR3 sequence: CASSEQVQPYNEQFF. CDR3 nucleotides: TGTGCCAGCAGCGAACAGGTCCAACCTTACAATGAGCAGTTCTTC.

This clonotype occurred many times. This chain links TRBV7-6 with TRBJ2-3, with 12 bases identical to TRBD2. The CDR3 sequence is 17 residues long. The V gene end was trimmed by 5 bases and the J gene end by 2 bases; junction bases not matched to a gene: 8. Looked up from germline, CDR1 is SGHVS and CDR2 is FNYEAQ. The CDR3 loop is CASSRRGTSGYTDTQYF. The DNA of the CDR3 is TGTGCCAGCAGCCGAAGGGGGACTAGCGGGTACACAGATACGCAGTATTTT.

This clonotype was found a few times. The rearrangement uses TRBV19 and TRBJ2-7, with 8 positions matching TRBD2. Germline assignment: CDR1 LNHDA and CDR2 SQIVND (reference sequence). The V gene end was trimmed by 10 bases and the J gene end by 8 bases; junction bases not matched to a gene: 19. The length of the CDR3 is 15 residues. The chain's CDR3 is CATSLPGGDLKKQYF. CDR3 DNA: TGTGCCACCTCCCTTCCGGGGGGGGATTTGAAAAAGCAGTACTTC.

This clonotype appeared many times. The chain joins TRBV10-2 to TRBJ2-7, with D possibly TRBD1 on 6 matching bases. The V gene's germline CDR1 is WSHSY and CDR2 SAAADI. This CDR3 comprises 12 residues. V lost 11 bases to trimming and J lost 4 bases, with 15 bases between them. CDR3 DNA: TGCGCCTGTGGGGGACACCCATACGAGCAGTACTTC. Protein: CACGGHPYEQYF.

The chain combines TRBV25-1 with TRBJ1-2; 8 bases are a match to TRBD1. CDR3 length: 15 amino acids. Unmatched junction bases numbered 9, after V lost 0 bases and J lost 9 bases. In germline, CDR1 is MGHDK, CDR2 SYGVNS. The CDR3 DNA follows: TGTGCCAGCAGTGAATATGCCGGACAGGGAAGTCGCTACACCTTC. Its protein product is CASSEYAGQGSRYTF.

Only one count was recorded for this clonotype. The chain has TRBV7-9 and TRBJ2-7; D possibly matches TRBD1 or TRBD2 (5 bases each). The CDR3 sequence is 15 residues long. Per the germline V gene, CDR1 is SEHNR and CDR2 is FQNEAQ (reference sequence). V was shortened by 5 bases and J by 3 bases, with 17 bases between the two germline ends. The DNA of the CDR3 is TGTGCCAGCAGCCCTCGGGACGGGCGCTTCTACGAGCAGTACTTC. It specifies CASSPRDGRFYEQYF.

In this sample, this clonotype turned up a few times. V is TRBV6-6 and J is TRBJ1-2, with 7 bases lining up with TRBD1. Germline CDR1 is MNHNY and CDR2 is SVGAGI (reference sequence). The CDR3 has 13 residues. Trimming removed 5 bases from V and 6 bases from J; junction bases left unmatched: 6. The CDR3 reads CASSPTGTDGYTF. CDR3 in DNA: TGTGCCAGCAGTCCGACAGGGACCGATGGCTACACCTTC.

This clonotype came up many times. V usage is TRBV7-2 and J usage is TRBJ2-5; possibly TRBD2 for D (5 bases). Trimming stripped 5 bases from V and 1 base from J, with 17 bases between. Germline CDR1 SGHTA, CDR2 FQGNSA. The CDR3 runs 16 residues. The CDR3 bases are TGTGCCAGCAGCCGAATCTTTTCGGGGATCCAAGAGACCCAGTACTTC. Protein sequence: CASSRIFSGIQETQYF. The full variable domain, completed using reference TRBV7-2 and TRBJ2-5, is GAGVSQSPSNKVTEKGKDVELRCDPISGHTALYWYRQSLGQGLEFLIYFQGNSAPDKSGLPSDRFSAERTGGSVSTLTIQRTQQEDSAVYLCASSRIFSGIQETQYFGPGTRLLVL.

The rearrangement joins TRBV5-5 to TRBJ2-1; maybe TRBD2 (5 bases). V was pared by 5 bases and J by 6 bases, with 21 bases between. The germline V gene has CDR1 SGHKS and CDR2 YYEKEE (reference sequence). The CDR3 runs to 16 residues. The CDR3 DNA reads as TGTGCCAGCAGACCACCGAGCGCCGGGGTTTCCAATGAGCAGTTCTTC. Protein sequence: CASRPPSAGVSNEQFF.

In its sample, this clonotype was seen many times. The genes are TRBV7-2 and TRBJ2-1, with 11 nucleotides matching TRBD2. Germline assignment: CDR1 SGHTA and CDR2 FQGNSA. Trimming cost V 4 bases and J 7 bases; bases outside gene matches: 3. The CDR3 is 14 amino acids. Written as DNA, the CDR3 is TGTGCCAGCAGCTCTTGGACTAGCGGGAATGAGCAGTTCTTC. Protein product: CASSSWTSGNEQFF.